The 2 T cell receptor beta chains given below trace back to one sample, sequenced in a study of cytomegalovirus exposure and HLA in healthy donors. Primers for the PCR totalled 60 Vbeta and 13 Jbeta. Profiled with immunoSEQ multiplex PCR; TCRdb holds only in-frame clones, not every one. The data hold about 200,000 clones, with around 79% observed a single time. Source material: PBMCs. Receptors originate from a male donor in good health and CMV-seropositive.

This clone was seen once. This rearrangement joins TRBV7-8 to TRBJ1-1, with TRBD1 matching over 7 bases. Germline V gene sequence: CDR1 SGHVS, CDR2 FQNEAQ. The V gene end was trimmed by 5 bases and the J gene end by 1 base; junction bases not matched to a gene: 16. This CDR3 spans 18 amino acids. The CDR3 DNA reads as TGTGCCAGCAGCCATTTTTCGACAGGGACGAAAGGGAACACTGAAGCTTTCTTT. Encoded protein: CASSHFSTGTKGNTEAFF. The full variable domain, rest sourced from reference TRBV7-8 and TRBJ1-1, is GAGVSQSPRYKVAKRGQDVALRCDPISGHVSLFWYQQALGQGPEFLTYFQNEAQLDKSGLPSDRFFAERPEGSVSTLKIQRTQQEDSAVYLCASSHFSTGTKGNTEAFFGQGTRLTVV.

The rearrangement links TRBV9 to TRBJ2-2; TRBD2 agrees at 11 bases. The germline V gene encodes CDR1 SGDLS and CDR2 YYNGEE. V lost 3 bases to trimming and J lost 8 bases; unmatched junction nucleotides: 9. The CDR3 sequence is 16 residues long. CDR3 coding DNA: TGTGCCAGCAGCGACCTAGCGGGAGGAATTCAAGGGGAGCTGTTTTTT. Its translation: CASSDLAGGIQGELFF.